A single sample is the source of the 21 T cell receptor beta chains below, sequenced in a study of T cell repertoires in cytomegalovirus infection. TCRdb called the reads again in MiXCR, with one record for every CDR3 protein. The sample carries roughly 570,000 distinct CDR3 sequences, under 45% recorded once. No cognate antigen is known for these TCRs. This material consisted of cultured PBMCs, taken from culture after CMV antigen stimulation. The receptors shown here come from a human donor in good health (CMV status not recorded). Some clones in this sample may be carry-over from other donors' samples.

The CDR3 region has the DNA TGTGCCACCAGTGCTACCGGGACTAGCGGGAGAGATACGCAGTATTTT. This sequence encodes CATSATGTSGRDTQYF. The V and J genes are TRBV24-1 and TRBJ2-3; 14 bases line up with TRBD2. The CDR3 length is 16 residues. The germline CDR1 and CDR2 sequences are KGHDR and SFDVKD. V shed 5 bases, J shed 5 bases, and the junction held 5 bases outside the gene matches.

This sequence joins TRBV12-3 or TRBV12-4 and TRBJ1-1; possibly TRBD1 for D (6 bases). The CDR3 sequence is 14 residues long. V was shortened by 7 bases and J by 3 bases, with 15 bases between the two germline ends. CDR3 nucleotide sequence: TGTGCCAGCACCTGGGGGCGTGTGGACACTGAAGCTTTCTTT. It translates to CASTWGRVDTEAFF.

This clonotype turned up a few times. The CDR3 bases are TGTGCCAGCAGTCCTAACAGGGGAAGCGAGCAGTACTTC. Its protein product is CASSPNRGSEQYF. The rearrangement links TRBV7-8 to TRBJ2-7; 7 nucleotides agree with TRBD1. This CDR3 has 13 residues. With V trimmed by 6 bases and J by 6 bases, 8 bases remained unmatched. CDR1 and CDR2 (germline): SGHVS, FQNEAQ.

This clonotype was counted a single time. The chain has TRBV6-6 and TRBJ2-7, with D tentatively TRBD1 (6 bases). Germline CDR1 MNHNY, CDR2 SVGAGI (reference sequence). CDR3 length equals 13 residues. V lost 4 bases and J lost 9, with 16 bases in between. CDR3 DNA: TGTGCCAGCAGTTTAGGGGGTGGACGCTCGCAGTACTTC. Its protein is CASSLGGGRSQYF.

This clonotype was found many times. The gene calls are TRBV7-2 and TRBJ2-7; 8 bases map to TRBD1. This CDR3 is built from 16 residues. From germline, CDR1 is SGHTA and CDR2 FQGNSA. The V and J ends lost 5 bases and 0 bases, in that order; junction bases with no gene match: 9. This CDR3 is CASSKFPGQASYEQYF. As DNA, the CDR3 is TGTGCCAGCAGCAAATTTCCGGGACAGGCCTCCTACGAGCAGTACTTC.

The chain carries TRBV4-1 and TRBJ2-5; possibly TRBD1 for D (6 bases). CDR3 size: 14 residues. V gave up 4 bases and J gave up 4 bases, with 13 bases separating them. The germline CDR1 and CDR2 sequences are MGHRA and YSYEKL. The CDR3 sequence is CASSPQGTRETQYF. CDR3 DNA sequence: TGCGCCAGCAGCCCCCAGGGGACCCGAGAGACCCAGTACTTC.

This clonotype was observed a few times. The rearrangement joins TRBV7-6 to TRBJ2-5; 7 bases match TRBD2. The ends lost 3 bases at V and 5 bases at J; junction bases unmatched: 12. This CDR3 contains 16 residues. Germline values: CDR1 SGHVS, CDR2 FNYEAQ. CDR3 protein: CASSFRPRELRETQYF. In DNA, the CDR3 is TGTGCCAGCAGCTTTAGGCCGCGGGAGCTACGGGAGACCCAGTACTTC.

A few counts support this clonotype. This chain's CDR3 is CASSPLGDTEAFF. DNA of the CDR3: TGTGCCAGCAGCCCCCTCGGGGACACTGAAGCTTTCTTT. The J gene is TRBJ1-1, the V gene TRBV7-8; D is unresolved. CDR3 length equals 13 residues. Between the trimmed V and J ends, which lost 5 bases and 3 bases, there was a span of 10 bases. Germline V lookup: CDR1 SGHVS, CDR2 FQNEAQ.

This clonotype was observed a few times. The CDR3 DNA reads as TGTGCCAGCAGCCAAAGGACTAGCGGAGGGGGGGAGACCCAGTACTTC. Residues: CASSQRTSGGGETQYF. The V and J genes are TRBV3-1 and TRBJ2-5; 10 bases are a match to TRBD2. After removal of 2 bases from V and 5 bases from J, the junction contained 8 bases not matched to a gene. The CDR3 length is 16 residues. Germline V gene lookup returns CDR1 LGHDT and CDR2 YNNKEL (reference sequence).

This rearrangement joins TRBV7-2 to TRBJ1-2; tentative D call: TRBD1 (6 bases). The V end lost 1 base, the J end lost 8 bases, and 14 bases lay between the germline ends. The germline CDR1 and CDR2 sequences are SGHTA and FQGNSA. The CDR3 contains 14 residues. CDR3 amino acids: CASSLGPRGDGYTF. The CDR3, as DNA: TGTGCCAGCAGCTTAGGCCCCAGGGGTGACGGCTACACCTTC.

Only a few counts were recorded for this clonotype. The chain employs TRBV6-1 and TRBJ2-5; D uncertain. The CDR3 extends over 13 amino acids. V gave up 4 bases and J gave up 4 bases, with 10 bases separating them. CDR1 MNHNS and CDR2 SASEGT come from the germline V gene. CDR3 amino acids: CASSALSSETQYF. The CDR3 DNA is TGTGCCAGCAGTGCGTTGTCATCAGAGACCCAGTACTTC.

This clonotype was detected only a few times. The CDR3 region is CASSQGTWGTEAFF. The CDR3 bases are TGCGCCAGCAGCCAAGGAACTTGGGGCACTGAAGCTTTCTTT. The rearrangement uses TRBV4-1 and TRBJ1-1; D remains ambiguous. CDR3 length equals 14 residues. Germline V gene lookup returns CDR1 MGHRA and CDR2 YSYEKL. V was trimmed by 1 base and J by 4 bases, leaving 10 bases between them.

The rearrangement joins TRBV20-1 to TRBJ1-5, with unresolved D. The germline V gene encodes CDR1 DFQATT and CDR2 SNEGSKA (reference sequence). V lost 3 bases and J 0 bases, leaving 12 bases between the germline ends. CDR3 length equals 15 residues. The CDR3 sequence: CSARPQPYSNQPQHF. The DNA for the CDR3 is TGCAGTGCTAGGCCTCAGCCGTATAGCAATCAGCCCCAGCATTTT.

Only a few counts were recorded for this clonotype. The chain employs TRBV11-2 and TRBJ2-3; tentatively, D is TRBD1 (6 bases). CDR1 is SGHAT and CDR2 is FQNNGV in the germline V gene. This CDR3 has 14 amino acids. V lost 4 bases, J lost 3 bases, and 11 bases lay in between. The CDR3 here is CASSYLTGTDTQYF. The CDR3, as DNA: TGTGCCAGCAGCTACCTAACAGGGACAGATACGCAGTATTTT.

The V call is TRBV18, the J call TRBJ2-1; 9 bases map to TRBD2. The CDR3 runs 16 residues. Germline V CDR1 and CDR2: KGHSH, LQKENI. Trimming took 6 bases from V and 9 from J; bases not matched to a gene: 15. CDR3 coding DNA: TGTGCCAGCTCGGGCAGCGGGAGGTATGGTAGTGGTGAGCAGTTCTTC. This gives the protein CASSGSGRYGSGEQFF.

Here the CDR3 reads CSARESVSLSYEQYF. The CDR3 DNA reads TGCAGTGCTAGAGAGTCGGTAAGCCTCTCCTACGAGCAGTACTTC. The chain employs TRBV20-1 and TRBJ2-7; D gene ambiguous. This CDR3 is 15 amino acids long. The V end lost 0 bases, the J end lost 0 bases, and 12 bases lay between the germline ends. Germline loops: CDR1 DFQATT, CDR2 SNEGSKA (reference sequence).

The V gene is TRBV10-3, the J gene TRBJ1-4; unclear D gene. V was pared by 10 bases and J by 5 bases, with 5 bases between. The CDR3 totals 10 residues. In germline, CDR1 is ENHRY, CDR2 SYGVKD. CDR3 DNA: TGTGCCACCTACAATGAAAAACTGTTTTTT. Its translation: CATYNEKLFF.

CDR3 protein: CASSSDKNTEAFF. The CDR3 DNA sequence: TGTGCCAGCAGTTCCGACAAGAACACTGAAGCTTTCTTT. The V gene is TRBV2, the J gene TRBJ1-1; D not resolved. CDR3 length equals 13 residues. Per the germline V gene, CDR1 is SNHLY and CDR2 is FYNNEI. The V end was cut by 5 bases, the J end by 1 base, with 8 bases between.

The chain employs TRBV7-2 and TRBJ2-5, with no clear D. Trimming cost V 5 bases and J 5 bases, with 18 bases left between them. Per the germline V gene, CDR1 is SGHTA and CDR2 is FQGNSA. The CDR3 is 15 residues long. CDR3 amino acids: CASSGRGGVGETQYF. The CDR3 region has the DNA TGTGCCAGCAGCGGTCGTGGTGGGGTTGGCGAGACCCAGTACTTC.

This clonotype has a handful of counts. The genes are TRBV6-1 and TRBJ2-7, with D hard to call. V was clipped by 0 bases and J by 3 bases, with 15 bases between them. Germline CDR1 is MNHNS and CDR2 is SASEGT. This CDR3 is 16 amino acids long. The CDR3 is CASSEASSAENYEQYF. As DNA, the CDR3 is TGTGCCAGCAGTGAAGCATCGAGTGCAGAAAACTACGAGCAGTACTTC.

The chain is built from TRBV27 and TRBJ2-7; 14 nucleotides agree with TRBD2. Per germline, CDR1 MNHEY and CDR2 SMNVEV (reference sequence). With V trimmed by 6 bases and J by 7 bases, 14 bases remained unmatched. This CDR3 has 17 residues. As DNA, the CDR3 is TGTGCCAGCAGCCCCGGACCGGGACTAGCGGGAGTAAGGGAGCAGTACTTC. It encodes CASSPGPGLAGVREQYF.